This T cell receptor (beta chain) appears in the sequencing data of a study of vaccination effects on CD4 cells after COVID-19. As for the study in general: After over 1.5 million PBMC were placed in each well, they were cultured with about 10 IU/ml IL-2 and 8 to 10 ug/ml peptides.

Measured with immunoSEQ multiplex PCR; TCRdb has only the in-frame clones, and not every one. The data contain tens of thousands of clones, 73% of them seen just once; the ten biggest clones take up 11%. A few counts support this clone. Its antigen is not known. Trimming removed 1 base from V and 5 bases from J, with 10 bases in between. The CDR3 contains 13 residues. Looked up from germline, CDR1 is SGHRS and CDR2 is YFSETQ. Subsequent to less than twelve days of culture, CD4+ T cells were isolated. Negative nucleocapsid antibody tests before and after vaccination confirmed no previous SARS-CoV-2 infection. IL-2 medium took the place of half the medium on both days 3 and 7.

This rearrangement joins TRBV5-1 to TRBJ2-7; D gene ambiguous. The origin of this receptor is a human donor who received a COVID-19 vaccine. This material consisted of CD4+ T cells from PBMCs cultured without peptide, taken before COVID-19 vaccination. The CDR3: CASSLQADHEQYF. DNA for the CDR3: TGCGCCAGCAGCTTGCAGGCGGATCACGAGCAGTACTTC.